One and the same sample provided the 14 T cell receptor beta chains below, sequenced in a study of blood T cell repertoires in COVID-19. Assay: immunoSEQ multiplex PCR; the TCRdb copy retains only in-frame clones and omits some. The sample includes 100,000 to 150,000 clones, 80% to 90% seen only once; the top ten take roughly 5.5%. Source material: peripheral blood. These receptor sequences come from a man at least 80 years old with active or convalescent COVID-19.

V and J are TRBV5-1 and TRBJ2-2, with TRBD1 identical over 7 bases. The CDR3 runs 16 residues. CDR1 and CDR2 from the germline V gene are SGHRS and YFSETQ. V trimming: 2 bases; J trimming: 3 bases; junction bases outside the gene matches: 7. The CDR3 nucleotides are TGCGCCAGCAGCTTTTCAGGGCAGGGGGACACCGGGGAGCTGTTTTTT. It is translated as CASSFSGQGDTGELFF.

V usage is TRBV2 and J usage is TRBJ1-6, with 8 bases aligning to TRBD1. Germline loops: CDR1 SNHLY, CDR2 FYNNEI. CDR3 length: 15 residues. Germline trimming cut 4 bases from V and 9 bases from J; bases unmatched to any gene: 8. CDR3 sequence (DNA): TGTGCCAGCAGTGCCTTCCGGGACAGGCCTTCACCCCTCCACTTT. Protein: CASSAFRDRPSPLHF.

This sequence joins TRBV6-1 and TRBJ1-5; D perhaps matches TRBD1 (5 bases). This CDR3 spans 13 amino acids. V was trimmed by 2 bases and J by 6 bases, leaving 8 bases between them. Looked up from germline, CDR1 is MNHNS and CDR2 is SASEGT. CDR3 nucleotides: TGTGCCAGCAGTGAACAGGGCATTCAGCCCCAGCATTTT. Protein: CASSEQGIQPQHF.

This clone was detected a few times. J is TRBJ2-5 and V is TRBV5-8, with TRBD2 as a possible D gene (5 bases). The CDR3 extends over 13 amino acids. Germline V gene lookup returns CDR1 SGHTS and CDR2 YDEGEE. V dropped 7 bases and J dropped 3 bases, with 13 bases sitting between them. This CDR3 is CASDPRGKETQYF. CDR3 coding DNA: TGTGCCAGCGACCCCAGAGGGAAAGAGACCCAGTACTTC.

CDR3 sequence: CASSSPGQGTYEQYF. The DNA for the CDR3 is TGTGCCAGCAGCTCCCCGGGACAGGGGACCTACGAGCAGTACTTC. The chain is built from TRBV11-1 and TRBJ2-7, with 10 bases that match TRBD1. Per germline, CDR1 SGHAT and CDR2 FQDESV (reference sequence). V gave up 4 bases and J gave up 2 bases; unmatched junction bases: 5. This CDR3 contains 15 residues.

DNA for the CDR3: TGTGCCAGCAGCTTGGGGGCAGGCCTCGCAACTAATGAAAAACTGTTTTTT. It specifies CASSLGAGLATNEKLFF. The J gene is TRBJ1-4, the V gene TRBV5-4; D is uncertain. There are 17 residues in the CDR3. The germline CDR1 and CDR2 sequences are SGHNT and YYREEE (reference sequence). The V end was cut by 0 bases, the J end by 0 bases, with 12 bases between.

The rearrangement uses TRBV2 and TRBJ1-1; D gene uncertain. CDR3 size: 14 residues. Germline CDR1 SNHLY, CDR2 FYNNEI. V shed 6 bases and J shed 2 bases, with 13 bases lying between them. The CDR3 nucleotides are TGTGCCAGCAGGACCCTGGGCGCTAACACTGAAGCTTTCTTT. It yields the protein CASRTLGANTEAFF. Full variable domain (remainder filled in from reference TRBV2 and TRBJ1-1): EPEVTQTPSHQVTQMGQEVILRCVPISNHLYFYWYRQILGQKVEFLVSFYNNEISEKSEIFDDQFSVERPDGSNFTLKIRSTKLEDSAMYFCASRTLGANTEAFFGQGTRLTVV.

This clone came up once. The chain links TRBV25-1 to TRBJ2-7, with 7 bases fitting TRBD2. CDR1 and CDR2 from the germline V gene are MGHDK and SYGVNS. J gave up 1 base and V 3 bases, and 6 bases lay outside the gene matches. The length of the CDR3 is 15 residues. The CDR3 coding sequence is TGTGCCAGCAGTGAGGGGGGGACGGCGTCCTACGAGCAGTACTTC. This gives the protein CASSEGGTASYEQYF.

This chain links TRBV7-8 with TRBJ1-6; 7 bases are a match to TRBD1. The CDR3 totals 16 residues. Trimming took 5 bases from V and 10 from J; bases not matched to a gene: 14. Germline CDR1 is SGHVS and CDR2 is FQNEAQ. This chain's CDR3 is CASSPQEQGLGSPLHF. CDR3 nucleotide sequence: TGTGCCAGCAGCCCTCAGGAACAGGGGCTTGGATCACCCCTCCACTTT. The full variable domain, in which reference TRBV7-8 and TRBJ1-6 provide the parts outside the CDR3, is GAGVSQSPRYKVAKRGQDVALRCDPISGHVSLFWYQQALGQGPEFLTYFQNEAQLDKSGLPSDRFFAERPEGSVSTLKIQRTQQEDSAVYLCASSPQEQGLGSPLHFGNGTRLTVT.

The V gene is TRBV5-4, the J gene TRBJ1-1; 7 bases agree with TRBD1. From germline, CDR1 is SGHNT and CDR2 YYREEE (reference sequence). The CDR3 runs 13 residues. After removal of 5 bases from V and 3 bases from J, the junction contained 4 bases not matched to a gene. Here the CDR3 reads CASSPGQYTEAFF. The CDR3 region has the DNA TGTGCCAGCAGTCCGGGACAGTACACTGAAGCTTTCTTT.

This chain connects TRBV28 to TRBJ2-3; TRBD2 is a possible D gene (5 bases). Per germline, CDR1 MDHEN and CDR2 SYDVKM. Trimming left V 3 bases short and J 3 bases short, with 10 bases between. There are 14 residues in the CDR3. Here the CDR3 reads CASSLAQRTDTQYF. In DNA, the CDR3 is TGTGCCAGCAGTTTGGCCCAGCGGACAGATACGCAGTATTTT.

The chain recombines TRBV6-5 with TRBJ2-3; 8 nucleotides agree with TRBD2. Germline-derived CDR1 and CDR2 are MNHEY and SVGAGI. This CDR3 has 16 residues. J lost 2 bases, V lost 4 bases, and 8 bases had no gene match. The CDR3 sequence is CASSSLTSGLTDTQYF. CDR3 sequence (DNA): TGTGCCAGCAGTTCCCTCACTAGCGGCCTCACAGATACGCAGTATTTT.

V gene TRBV6-6 combines with J gene TRBJ1-4; D unresolved. The V end was cut by 2 bases, the J end by 8 bases, with 15 bases between. CDR3 size: 15 residues. Germline CDR1 reads MNHNY; CDR2 reads SVGAGI (reference sequence). The CDR3 nucleotides read TGTGCCAGCAGTTACATAGCAGCCGGGAAAGAAAAACTGTTTTTT. It codes for CASSYIAAGKEKLFF.

This clone is a singleton in its sample. The V and J genes are TRBV18 and TRBJ2-3; tentatively, D is TRBD2 (6 bases). The CDR3 loop spans 14 amino acids. The germline V and J ends were trimmed by 4 bases and 3 bases, with 11 bases remaining between them. CDR1 KGHSH and CDR2 LQKENI come from the germline V gene. For the CDR3, the DNA is TGTGCCAGCTCACGATTAGCGGTTACAGATACGCAGTATTTT. Translated, it gives CASSRLAVTDTQYF.